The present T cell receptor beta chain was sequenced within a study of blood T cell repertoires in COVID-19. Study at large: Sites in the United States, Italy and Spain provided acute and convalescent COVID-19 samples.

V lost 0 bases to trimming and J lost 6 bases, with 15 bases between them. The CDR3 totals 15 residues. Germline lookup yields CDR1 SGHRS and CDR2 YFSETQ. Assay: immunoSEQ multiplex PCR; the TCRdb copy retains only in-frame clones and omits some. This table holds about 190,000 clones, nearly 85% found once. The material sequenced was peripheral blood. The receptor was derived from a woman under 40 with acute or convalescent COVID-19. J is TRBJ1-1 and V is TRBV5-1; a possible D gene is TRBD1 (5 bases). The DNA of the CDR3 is TGCGCCAGCAGCTTGGAGCTTGGGGCTGCAGCTGAAGCTTTCTTT. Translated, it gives CASSLELGAAAEAFF. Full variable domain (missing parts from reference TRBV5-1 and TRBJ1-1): KAGVTQTPRYLIKTRGQQVTLSCSPISGHRSVSWYQQTPGQGLQFLFEYFSETQRNKGNFPGRFSGRQFSNSRSEMNVSTLELGDSALYLCASSLELGAAAEAFFGQGTRLTVV.